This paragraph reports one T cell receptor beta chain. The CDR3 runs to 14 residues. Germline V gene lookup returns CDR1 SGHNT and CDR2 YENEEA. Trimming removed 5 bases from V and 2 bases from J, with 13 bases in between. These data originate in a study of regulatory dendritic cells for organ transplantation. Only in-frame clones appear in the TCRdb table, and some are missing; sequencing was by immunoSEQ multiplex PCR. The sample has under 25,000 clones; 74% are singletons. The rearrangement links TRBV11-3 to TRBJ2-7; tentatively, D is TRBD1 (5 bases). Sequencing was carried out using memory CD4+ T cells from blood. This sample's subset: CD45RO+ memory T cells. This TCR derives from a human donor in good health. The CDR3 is CASSRTPSTYEQYF. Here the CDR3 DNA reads TGTGCCAGCAGCCGGACACCGAGTACCTACGAGCAGTACTTC.